This T cell receptor (beta chain) derives from a study of T cell responses to AZD1222 COVID-19 vaccine. Study-level findings and limits: Among AZD1222 vaccinees, only six or seven were seropositive at baseline. Spike-specific TCR breadth and depth rose after two AZD1222 doses. Females made up more of the donors, who were largely white British, and clonal diversity may have come out too low. Regions 160-218 and 743-854 held dominance among vaccine-associated CD4 TCRs, which spanned spike.

On this clone itself: Its antigen is not identified.

Clones were sequenced by immunoSEQ multiplex PCR, and TCRdb holds only the in-frame ones, with some missing. The sample carries 100,000 or so clones, more than 85% recorded once. Germline assignment: CDR1 MGHRA and CDR2 YSYEKL. This CDR3 spans 17 amino acids. V dropped 4 bases and J dropped 6; count of bases not matched to a gene: 17. This chain uses TRBV4-1 with TRBJ1-2; 7 bases fit TRBD1. The receptor comes from an adult who received the AZD1222 COVID-19 vaccine. Material: peripheral blood, obtained 28 days after the second AZD1222 dose. This CDR3 reads CASSPEGAPNPLNGYTF. CDR3 sequence (DNA): TGCGCCAGCAGCCCCGAGGGGGCCCCGAACCCACTGAATGGCTACACCTTC.